Below, 21 T cell receptor beta chains from the same sample are listed, as sequenced in a study of T cell repertoires in ileal Crohn's disease. The data were produced by immunoSEQ multiplex PCR, yet TCRdb's version contains in-frame clones alone and is incomplete. Of about 11,000 clones in the sample, about three quarters were seen once. The source material was ileal tissue. The receptors come from an adult with Crohn's disease.

The chain combines TRBV7-9 with TRBJ2-3, with 7 bases aligning to TRBD1. V lost 4 bases and J lost 2; bases outside the gene matches: 9. The CDR3 sequence is 16 residues long. Germline CDR1 and CDR2: SEHNR and FQNEAQ (reference sequence). CDR3 residues: CASSSTYRGTTDTQYF. CDR3 sequence (DNA): TGTGCCAGCAGCTCAACCTACAGGGGCACCACAGATACGCAGTATTTT.

This chain uses TRBV6-5 with TRBJ1-2; tentative D call: TRBD1 (5 bases). The CDR3 runs 15 residues. V lost 2 bases and J 3 bases, leaving 13 bases between the germline ends. The germline gives CDR1 MNHEY, CDR2 SVGAGI. The CDR3 coding sequence is TGTGCCAGCAGTTACCAGGGAGGAGGTCACTATGGCTACACCTTC. It codes for CASSYQGGGHYGYTF.

The genes are TRBV29-1 and TRBJ2-7; D might be TRBD1 (6 bases). The CDR3 has 14 amino acids. The germline gives CDR1 SQVTM, CDR2 ANQGSEA. The V and J ends lost 3 bases and 2 bases respectively, with 14 bases between them. CDR3 nucleotides: TGCAGCGTTGAGGAACAGGGATTTCCCTACGAGCAGTACTTC. This encodes CSVEEQGFPYEQYF.

The chain uses TRBV4-2 and TRBJ2-5; weak D call: TRBD1 (5 bases). Germline CDR1 reads LGHNA; CDR2 reads YNFKEQ. This CDR3 has 14 amino acids. V lost 0 bases, J lost 4 bases, and 9 bases lay in between. CDR3 sequence reads: CASSQEARGETQYF. The DNA of the CDR3 is TGTGCCAGCAGCCAAGAGGCAAGGGGAGAGACCCAGTACTTC.

The rearrangement joins TRBV18 to TRBJ1-5; 8 bases line up with TRBD1. Germline V gene sequence: CDR1 KGHSH, CDR2 LQKENI. V gave up 4 bases and J gave up 5 bases; unmatched junction bases: 10. The CDR3 is made up of 16 amino acids. CDR3 DNA sequence: TGTGCCAGCTCACAAACCGGGACAGGAGTCGATCAGCCCCAGCATTTT. Translation: CASSQTGTGVDQPQHF.

This clone was counted a single time. The V call is TRBV5-1, the J call TRBJ2-7, with 7 bases aligning to TRBD2. The CDR3 loop spans 14 amino acids. Germline V lookup: CDR1 SGHRS, CDR2 YFSETQ. Trimming took 3 bases from V and 3 from J; bases not matched to a gene: 6. CDR3 bases: TGCGCCAGCAGCTCCGGGGGGTTAGTCTACGAGCAGTACTTC. Residues: CASSSGGLVYEQYF.

The J gene is TRBJ1-3, the V gene TRBV18; no definite D call. The CDR3 length is 16 residues. Trimming shortened V by 3 bases and J by 4 bases, and 16 bases separated the two germline ends. Looked up from germline, CDR1 is KGHSH and CDR2 is LQKENI. This chain's CDR3 is CASSPNSQAKGNTIYF. CDR3 nucleotides: TGTGCCAGCTCACCGAACTCCCAAGCGAAGGGAAACACCATATATTTT.

The V and J genes are TRBV4-1 and TRBJ2-3, with D possibly TRBD2 on 6 matching bases. The CDR3 is 15 amino acids. Trimming shortened V by 3 bases and J by 2 bases, and 12 bases separated the two germline ends. The germline V gene has CDR1 MGHRA and CDR2 YSYEKL. CDR3 amino acids: CASSQRGDFTDTQYF. In DNA, the CDR3 is TGCGCCAGCAGCCAGAGAGGGGACTTCACAGATACGCAGTATTTT.

The chain joins TRBV15 to TRBJ1-2, with D unresolved. Germline loops: CDR1 LNHNV, CDR2 YYDKDF (reference sequence). Trimming stripped 2 bases from V and 3 bases from J, with 22 bases between. CDR3 size: 18 residues. The CDR3 region has the DNA TGTGCCACCAGCAGATATCTGGTCAGAGGGCAGTGGCACTATGGCTACACCTTC. It is translated as CATSRYLVRGQWHYGYTF.

Details on this clone: Mismatch with germline at one junction end may stem from a read error. The chain carries TRBV6-1 and TRBJ2-3, with D uncertain. This CDR3 is built from 11 residues. Germline assignment: CDR1 MNHNS and CDR2 SASEGT. CDR3: CAGRLTDTQYF. CDR3 DNA: TGTGCCGGCAGACTTACAGATACGCAGTATTTT.

The chain uses TRBV6-5 and TRBJ1-2, with 7 bases lining up with TRBD1. Germline CDR1 is MNHEY and CDR2 is SVGAGI. The V gene end was trimmed by 8 bases and the J gene end by 6 bases; junction bases not matched to a gene: 15. The length of the CDR3 is 15 residues. CDR3 bases: TGTGCCAGCTCAACCCGACAGGGAAGTCGTCATGGCTACACCTTC. Translating it yields CASSTRQGSRHGYTF.

The chain recombines TRBV11-2 with TRBJ2-7; possibly TRBD2 for D (6 bases). The germline V gene has CDR1 SGHAT and CDR2 FQNNGV. The CDR3 runs to 15 residues. V gave up 6 bases and J gave up 0 bases, with 15 bases separating them. The CDR3 is CASSTQGGLSYEQYF. DNA of the CDR3: TGTGCCAGCAGTACCCAGGGAGGTCTCTCCTACGAGCAGTACTTC.

Only one count was recorded for this clone. V and J are TRBV6-5 and TRBJ1-5; the D is unclear. The CDR3 is 13 residues long. Trimming stripped 7 bases from V and 6 bases from J, with 13 bases between. Germline V gene data show CDR1 as MNHEY and CDR2 as SVGAGI. The DNA for the CDR3 is TGTGCCAGCAAGTTACGGGAGGGTCAGCCCCAGCATTTT. It codes for CASKLREGQPQHF.

The chain links TRBV11-2 to TRBJ1-5; 7 bases are a match to TRBD1. J lost 4 bases, V lost 5 bases, and 11 bases had no gene match. The germline V gene has CDR1 SGHAT and CDR2 FQNNGV. The CDR3 is 16 residues long. The CDR3 nucleotides read TGTGCCAGCAGCCGTGACAGGGCCGCGAGGAATCAGCCCCAGCATTTT. Residues: CASSRDRAARNQPQHF. Full variable domain (outside the CDR3, taken from reference TRBV11-2 and TRBJ1-5): EAGVAQSPRYKIIEKRQSVAFWCNPISGHATLYWYQQILGQGPKLLIQFQNNGVVDDSQLPKDRFSAERLKGVDSTLKIQPAKLEDSAVYLCASSRDRAARNQPQHFGDGTRLSIL.

This clone showed up just a few times. The CDR3 region is CASGTGTTYEQYF. The CDR3 DNA sequence: TGTGCCAGCGGGACAGGGACAACCTACGAGCAGTACTTC. The chain uses TRBV27 and TRBJ2-7; 9 bases line up with TRBD1. After removal of 8 bases from V and 2 bases from J, the junction contained 4 bases not matched to a gene. Germline V gene sequence: CDR1 MNHEY, CDR2 SMNVEV (reference sequence). The CDR3 loop spans 13 amino acids.

This clone was observed a few times. The chain recombines TRBV7-7 with TRBJ1-6; D unresolved. The V gene's germline CDR1 is SSHAT and CDR2 FNYEAQ (reference sequence). CDR3 length equals 16 residues. Between the trimmed V and J ends, which lost 1 base and 5 bases, there was a span of 12 bases. CDR3 protein: CASSLGGPGHNSPLHF. CDR3 sequence (DNA): TGTGCCAGCAGCTTAGGAGGGCCGGGTCATAATTCACCCCTCCACTTT. Complete variable domain (other parts from reference TRBV7-7 and TRBJ1-6): GAGVSQSPRYKVTKRGQDVTLRCDPISSHATLYWYQQALGQGPEFLTYFNYEAQPDKSGLPSDRFSAERPEGSISTLTIQRTEQRDSAMYRCASSLGGPGHNSPLHFGNGTRLTVT.

J is TRBJ2-7 and V is TRBV30; D unclear. The germline V gene encodes CDR1 GTSNPN and CDR2 SVGIG (reference sequence). This CDR3 is 12 amino acids long. The germline V and J ends were trimmed by 5 bases and 2 bases, with 10 bases remaining between them. The CDR3 protein is CAWGDLPYEQYF. The CDR3 nucleotides read TGTGCCTGGGGAGACCTCCCCTACGAGCAGTACTTC.

The chain links TRBV6-1 to TRBJ1-2; D possibly corresponds to TRBD1 (6 bases). V lost 1 base to trimming and J lost 6 bases, with 9 bases between them. This CDR3 is built from 13 residues. Germline-derived CDR1 and CDR2 are MNHNS and SASEGT. CDR3 sequence: CASSEGPGDGYTF. The CDR3 DNA is TGTGCCAGCAGTGAAGGCCCAGGGGATGGCTACACCTTC.

This clone has just one count. This chain links TRBV7-2 with TRBJ1-5; possibly TRBD1 for D (5 bases). This CDR3 comprises 13 residues. Germline-derived CDR1 and CDR2 are SGHTA and FQGNSA. With 5 bases removed from V and 4 bases from J, the gap between germline ends came to 9 bases. DNA for the CDR3: TGTGCCAGCAGCCACGGGGGGAATCAGCCCCAGCATTTT. Its protein is CASSHGGNQPQHF.

The chain joins TRBV7-7 to TRBJ2-7, with 7 bases lining up with TRBD1. The junction had 7 bases not matched to a gene; V was cut back by 5 bases and J by 0 bases. Germline CDR1 is SSHAT and CDR2 is FNYEAQ (reference sequence). This CDR3 contains 15 residues. The CDR3 DNA reads TGTGCCAGCAGCCCACTGACAGGGCACTCCTACGAGCAGTACTTC. This gives the protein CASSPLTGHSYEQYF.

The chain is built from TRBV21-1 and TRBJ2-5; whether TRBD2, the table's D call, matches the DNA was not checked. TRBV21-1 is tagged as a pseudogene. The CDR3 has 14 amino acids. This CDR3 is CASSKGRLQETQYF. In DNA, the CDR3 is TGTGCCAGCAGCAAAGGTAGACTACAAGAGACCCAGTACTTC.